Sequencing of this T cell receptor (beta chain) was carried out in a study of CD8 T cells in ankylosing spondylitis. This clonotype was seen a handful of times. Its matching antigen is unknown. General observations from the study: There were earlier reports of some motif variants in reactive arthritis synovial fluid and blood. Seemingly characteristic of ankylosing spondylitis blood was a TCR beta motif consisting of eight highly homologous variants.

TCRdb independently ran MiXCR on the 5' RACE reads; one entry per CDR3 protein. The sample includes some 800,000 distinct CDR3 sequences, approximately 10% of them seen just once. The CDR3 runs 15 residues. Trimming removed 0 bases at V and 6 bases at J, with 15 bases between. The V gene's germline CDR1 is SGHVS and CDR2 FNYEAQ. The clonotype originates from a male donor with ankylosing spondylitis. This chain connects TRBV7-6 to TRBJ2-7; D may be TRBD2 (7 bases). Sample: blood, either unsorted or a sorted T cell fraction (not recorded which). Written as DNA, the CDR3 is TGTGCCAGCAGCTTAGCGGGGGCGGGGGTTAGCGAGCAGTACTTC. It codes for CASSLAGAGVSEQYF. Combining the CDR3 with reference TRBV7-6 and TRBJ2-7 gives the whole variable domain GAGVSQSPRYKVTKRGQDVALRCDPISGHVSLYWYRQALGQGPEFLTYFNYEAQQDKSGLPNDRFSAERPEGSISTLTIQRTEQRDSAMYRCASSLAGAGVSEQYFGPGTRLTVT.